A single sample is the source of the 20 T cell receptor beta chains below, sequenced in a study of T-cell reconstitution after alpha-beta-depleted transplantation in children. The authors prepared the TCRbeta library with unique molecular identifiers. Each CDR3 protein gets one entry after TCRdb re-called the PCR reads with MiXCR. There are around 250,000 distinct CDR3 sequences in the sample; about 25% occur only once, and more than 2% lies in the top ten. The sequencing used PBMCs, collected before TCRalphabeta/CD19-depleted stem cell transplant. The receptor source for this set is a girl under 10 years old with Fanconi anemia, due to receive a stem cell transplant.

This clonotype was found a few times. The chain carries TRBV7-9 and TRBJ2-7, with 9 bases lining up with TRBD1. With 4 bases clipped from V and 3 bases from J, the junction kept 7 bases outside the gene matches. Germline CDR1 SEHNR, CDR2 FQNEAQ (reference sequence). The CDR3 consists of 15 residues. The CDR3 loop reads CASSYRDRDNYEQYF. CDR3 in DNA: TGTGCCAGCAGCTACCGGGACAGGGATAACTACGAGCAGTACTTC.

This clonotype occurred many times. The rearrangement joins TRBV29-1 to TRBJ2-7; a weak D match, TRBD1 (6 bases). This CDR3 is 12 amino acids long. The V and J ends lost 2 bases and 2 bases respectively, with 7 bases between them. CDR1 is SQVTM and CDR2 is ANQGSEA in the germline V gene. The CDR3 spells CSVEQGPYEQYF. DNA for the CDR3: TGCAGCGTTGAACAGGGGCCCTACGAGCAGTACTTC.

The rearrangement joins TRBV11-2 to TRBJ2-1; TRBD1 aligns across 10 bases. Germline-derived CDR1 and CDR2 are SGHAT and FQNNGV. CDR3 size: 15 residues. J was trimmed by 5 bases and V by 0 bases; bases with no gene match: 1. The CDR3 reads CASSLEGTGDNEQFF. The CDR3 DNA sequence: TGTGCCAGCAGCTTAGAAGGGACAGGGGACAATGAGCAGTTCTTC.

This clonotype was observed at least ten times. The CDR3 DNA is TGTGCCAGCGGTGCCGGGGGTGGGACTAGCGGAACCTACGAGCAGTACTTC. Encoded protein: CASGAGGGTSGTYEQYF. The rearrangement links TRBV9 to TRBJ2-7; 11 positions match TRBD2. Trimming took 7 bases from V and 2 from J; bases not matched to a gene: 14. Per the germline V gene, CDR1 is SGDLS and CDR2 is YYNGEE. The CDR3 contains 17 residues.

Many counts were recorded for this clonotype. This sequence joins TRBV29-1 and TRBJ1-6, with 7 nucleotides matching TRBD1. Looked up from germline, CDR1 is SQVTM and CDR2 is ANQGSEA. CDR3 length: 14 residues. CDR3 bases: TGCAACCACCGACCGGGACAGCTTAATTCACCCCTCCACTTT. It is translated as CNHRPGQLNSPLHF.

This clonotype was counted between two and nine times. The genes are TRBV10-3 and TRBJ2-5; D possibly corresponds to TRBD1 (7 bases). There are 17 residues in the CDR3. Germline loops: CDR1 ENHRY, CDR2 SYGVKD. Trimming took off 3 bases at V and 0 bases at J, with 17 bases between the two ends. The CDR3 bases are TGTGCCATCAGTGACCCCAGGGGGGCGCGGTACCAAGAGACCCAGTACTTC. It encodes CAISDPRGARYQETQYF.

This clonotype was detected ten times or more. The chain combines TRBV20-1 with TRBJ2-1, with 8 bases lining up with TRBD2. Unmatched junction bases numbered 12, after V lost 3 bases and J lost 8 bases. In germline, CDR1 is DFQATT, CDR2 SNEGSKA (reference sequence). This CDR3 contains 15 residues. CDR3 nucleotides: TGCAGTGCTAGCCCCTTACCGGGAGGGAGGGATGAGCAGTTCTTC. This sequence encodes CSASPLPGGRDEQFF.

The chain combines TRBV28 with TRBJ2-5, with 12 bases identical to TRBD1. This CDR3 has 16 amino acids. Trimming at V came to 5 bases and at J to 4 bases, leaving 8 bases not matched to a gene. From germline, CDR1 is MDHEN and CDR2 SYDVKM. CDR3 loop: CASSMGQGAMGETQYF. CDR3 coding DNA: TGTGCCAGCAGTATGGGACAGGGGGCGATGGGAGAGACCCAGTACTTC.

The chain couples TRBV5-6 to TRBJ2-7, with D tentatively TRBD1 (5 bases). This CDR3 spans 14 amino acids. V gave up 1 base and J gave up 3 bases, with 11 bases separating them. Germline lookup yields CDR1 SGHDT and CDR2 YYEEEE. This CDR3 reads CASSLRGHLYEQYF. The CDR3 DNA is TGTGCCAGCAGCTTGAGAGGACACCTCTACGAGCAGTACTTC.

This clonotype was counted at least ten times. The CDR3 reads CSARSGLAGVVGELFF. Written as DNA, the CDR3 is TGCAGTGCCCGGAGTGGACTAGCGGGAGTTGTCGGGGAGCTGTTTTTT. The V and J genes are TRBV20-1 and TRBJ2-2; 13 bases match TRBD2. The CDR3 contains 16 residues. From germline, CDR1 is DFQATT and CDR2 SNEGSKA (reference sequence). Germline trimming cut 6 bases from V and 7 bases from J; bases unmatched to any gene: 11.

The sample holds a few counts of this clonotype. CDR3 loop: CSVITGDWRVDYGYTF. As DNA, the CDR3 is TGCAGCGTGATAACAGGGGATTGGAGGGTTGACTATGGCTACACCTTC. J is TRBJ1-2 and V is TRBV29-1; 7 positions match TRBD1. This CDR3 spans 16 amino acids. V trimming: 6 bases; J trimming: 3 bases; junction bases outside the gene matches: 16. Germline values: CDR1 SQVTM, CDR2 ANQGSEA.

V and J are TRBV29-1 and TRBJ1-1, with D perhaps TRBD1 (5 bases). V was shortened by 1 base and J by 3 bases, with 9 bases between the two germline ends. Germline V gene lookup returns CDR1 SQVTM and CDR2 ANQGSEA. The length of the CDR3 is 13 residues. CDR3 in DNA: TGCAGCGTTGAAGTTGACAGAGACACTGAAGCTTTCTTT. As protein: CSVEVDRDTEAFF.

This clonotype was seen at least ten times. The chain combines TRBV12-3 or TRBV12-4 with TRBJ1-4; no definite D call. V was shortened by 7 bases and J by 0 bases, with 12 bases between the two germline ends. The CDR3 totals 15 residues. DNA of the CDR3: TGTGCCAGCACGAACAGCCTTGCAACTAATGAAAAACTGTTTTTT. Amino acids: CASTNSLATNEKLFF.

This rearrangement joins TRBV14 to TRBJ1-1; the match to TRBD1 covers 7 bases. With 1 base clipped from V and 2 bases from J, the junction kept 4 bases outside the gene matches. The CDR3 is made up of 15 amino acids. CDR1 is SGHDN, CDR2 FVKESK, per germline. The CDR3 DNA sequence: TGTGCCAGCAGCCAAGGAAGGACAGGCAACACTGAAGCTTTCTTT. This sequence encodes CASSQGRTGNTEAFF. The whole variable domain, filled in from reference TRBV14 and TRBJ1-1, reads EAGVTQFPSHSVIEKGQTVTLRCDPISGHDNLYWYRRVMGKEIKFLLHFVKESKQDESGMPNNRFLAERTGGTYSTLKVQPAELEDSGVYFCASSQGRTGNTEAFFGQGTRLTVV.

The rearrangement uses TRBV12-3 or TRBV12-4 and TRBJ2-5; 7 positions match TRBD2. This CDR3 region has 16 residues. Losses at the gene ends were 9 bases for V and 2 bases for J; bases not matched to a gene: 15. CDR3 protein: CASTFITAGVQETQYF. In nucleotides, the CDR3 is TGTGCCAGTACATTCATTACCGCGGGGGTGCAAGAGACCCAGTACTTC.

The chain employs TRBV28 and TRBJ2-3, with 14 bases matching TRBD2. The CDR3 has 17 residues. Germline V gene data show CDR1 as MDHEN and CDR2 as SYDVKM. V lost 7 bases and J lost 1; bases outside the gene matches: 7. This CDR3 reads CASTGTSGREGTDTQYF. Here the CDR3 DNA reads TGTGCCAGCACCGGGACTAGCGGGAGAGAGGGCACAGATACGCAGTATTTT.

In this sample, this clonotype turned up a few times. The chain recombines TRBV6-5 with TRBJ2-1; D call uncertain. V lost 0 bases and J lost 1, with 7 bases in between. CDR3 length equals 15 residues. The germline V gene has CDR1 MNHEY and CDR2 SVGAGI. CDR3 coding DNA: TGTGCCAGCAGTTACTCGATAGGTTCCTACAATGAGCAGTTCTTC. Amino acid sequence: CASSYSIGSYNEQFF.

The table lists this clonotype with many counts. The chain couples TRBV10-3 to TRBJ2-1; D is unresolved. The V gene's germline CDR1 is ENHRY and CDR2 SYGVKD. The CDR3 consists of 13 residues. Deletions cut 2 bases from V and 8 bases from J, with 10 bases between. CDR3 nucleotides: TGTGCCATCAGTGAGATGATAGTTGATGAGCAGTTCTTC. Protein product: CAISEMIVDEQFF.

The rearrangement links TRBV14 to TRBJ2-4; possibly TRBD1 or TRBD2 for D (5 bases each). Trimming removed 4 bases from V and 3 bases from J, with 16 bases in between. Germline V gene sequence: CDR1 SGHDN, CDR2 FVKESK. This CDR3 has 16 residues. The CDR3 nucleotides read TGTGCCAGCAGCCCCGAGGGGAACAGCTTCAAAAACATTCAGTACTTC. It translates to CASSPEGNSFKNIQYF.

With regard to this clonotype: Sequence at one end of the junction differs from germline and may be a read error. V usage is TRBV20-1 and J usage is TRBJ2-7; 10 bases are a match to TRBD2. Germline V CDR1 and CDR2: DFQATT, SNEGSKA (reference sequence). This CDR3 is built from 16 residues. The CDR3 reads CCARDRQRGGPYEQYF. The CDR3 DNA reads as TGCTGTGCTAGAGATCGACAGCGGGGGGGCCCCTACGAGCAGTACTTC.